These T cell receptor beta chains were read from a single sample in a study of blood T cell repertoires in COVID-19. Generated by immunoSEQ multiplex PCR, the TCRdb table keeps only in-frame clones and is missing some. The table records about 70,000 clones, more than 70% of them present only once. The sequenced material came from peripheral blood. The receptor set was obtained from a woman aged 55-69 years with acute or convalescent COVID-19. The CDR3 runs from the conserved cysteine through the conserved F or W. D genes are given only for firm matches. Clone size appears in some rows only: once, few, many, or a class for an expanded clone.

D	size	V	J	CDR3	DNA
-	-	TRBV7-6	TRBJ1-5	CASSPRGHFNQPQHF	TGTGCCAGCAGCCCCAGGGGCCACTTCAATCAGCCCCAGCATTTT
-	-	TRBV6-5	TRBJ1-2	CASQVPNYGYTF	TGTGCCAGCCAGGTACCCAACTATGGCTACACCTTC
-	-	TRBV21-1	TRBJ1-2	CASSKKTGPLCGYTF	TGTGCCAGCAGCAAAAAGACAGGACCTCTATGTGGCTACACCTTC
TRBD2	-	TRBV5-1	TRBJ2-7	CASSPTTSLTSYEQYF	TGCGCCAGCAGTCCGACGACTAGCCTAACCTCCTACGAGCAGTACTTC
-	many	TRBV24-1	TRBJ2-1	CATQLSSYNEQFF	TGTGCCACCCAATTGAGCTCCTACAATGAGCAGTTCTTC
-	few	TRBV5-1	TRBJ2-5	CASSLGQQETQYF	TGCGCCAGCAGCTTGGGACAGCAAGAGACCCAGTACTTC
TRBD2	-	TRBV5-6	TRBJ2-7	CASSSVGRGAYVTGEQYF	TGTGCCAGCAGCTCGGTCGGGCGGGGGGCCTACGTTACCGGCGAGCAGTACTTC
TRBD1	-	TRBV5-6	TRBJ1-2	CASSPGGTAAGTNYGYTF	TGTGCCAGCAGCCCGGGTGGGACAGCGGCTGGCACTAACTATGGCTACACCTTC
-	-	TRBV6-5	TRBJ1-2	CASSYSNLGGYYGYTF	TGTGCCAGCAGTTACTCGAATCTGGGGGGATACTATGGCTACACCTTC
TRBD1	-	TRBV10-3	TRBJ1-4	CATGTGGAREKLFF	TGTGCCACCGGGACAGGGGGCGCGAGGGAAAAACTGTTTTTT
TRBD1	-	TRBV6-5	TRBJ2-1	CASRQGHRDEQFF	TGTGCCAGCAGACAGGGGCATCGCGATGAGCAGTTCTTC
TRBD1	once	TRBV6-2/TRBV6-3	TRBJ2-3	CASSFHPWDRTDTQYF	TGTGCCAGCAGTTTCCACCCCTGGGACAGGACAGATACGCAGTATTTT
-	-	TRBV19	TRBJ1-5	CASRGTFNQPQHF	TGTGCCAGTAGGGGGACTTTCAATCAGCCCCAGCATTTT
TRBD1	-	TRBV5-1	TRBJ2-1	CASSDGPGGASDEQFF	TGCGCCAGCAGCGACGGACCAGGGGGCGCTTCCGATGAGCAGTTCTTC